This T cell receptor beta chain derives from a study of blood T cell repertoires in COVID-19. Study-level information: Sources were T cells, B-cell-depleted T cells, or PBMCs; the material itself was cDNA or gDNA.

Some clones are missing from TCRdb's copy, which holds only in-frame ones; the method was immunoSEQ multiplex PCR. This table holds about 180,000 clones, 80% to 90% found once. V was clipped by 3 bases and J by 9 bases, with 18 bases between them. The CDR3 length is 15 residues. Germline V gene data show CDR1 as LGHDT and CDR2 as YNNKEL (reference sequence). The sequencing sample was made of peripheral blood. The chain couples TRBV3-1 (or the pseudogene TRBV3-2) to TRBJ2-1; D unresolved. The source of this sequence is a woman in her 50s with acute or convalescent COVID-19. CDR3 residues: CASSHSSFVMVEQFF. CDR3 nucleotide sequence: TGTGCCAGCAGCCATTCTAGTTTTGTCATGGTTGAGCAGTTCTTC.